This T cell receptor (beta chain) was sequenced during a study of T cells in Graves' hyperthyroidism and ophthalmopathy. Amplified TCR beta CDR3 regions derived from RNA transcripts. The TCR CDR3 was amplified in a first-round RT-PCR using the HTBI primer set. TCRdb re-called the multiplex PCR reads through MiXCR, storing one row per CDR3 protein. The table shows more than 300,000 distinct CDR3 sequences, with roughly 18% occurring only once. After removal of 4 bases from V and 4 bases from J, the junction contained 10 bases not matched to a gene. The CDR3 has 16 amino acids. Germline V gene sequence: CDR1 SGHNT, CDR2 YYREEE (reference sequence).

The sequencing sample was made of blood. This receptor was obtained from a man aged 18 to 30 with Graves' ophthalmopathy. The chain has TRBV5-4 and TRBJ2-3; 9 nucleotides match TRBD1. Here the CDR3 reads CASSHTGQGSADTQYF. Here the CDR3 DNA reads TGTGCCAGCAGCCATACGGGACAGGGAAGCGCAGATACGCAGTATTTT.